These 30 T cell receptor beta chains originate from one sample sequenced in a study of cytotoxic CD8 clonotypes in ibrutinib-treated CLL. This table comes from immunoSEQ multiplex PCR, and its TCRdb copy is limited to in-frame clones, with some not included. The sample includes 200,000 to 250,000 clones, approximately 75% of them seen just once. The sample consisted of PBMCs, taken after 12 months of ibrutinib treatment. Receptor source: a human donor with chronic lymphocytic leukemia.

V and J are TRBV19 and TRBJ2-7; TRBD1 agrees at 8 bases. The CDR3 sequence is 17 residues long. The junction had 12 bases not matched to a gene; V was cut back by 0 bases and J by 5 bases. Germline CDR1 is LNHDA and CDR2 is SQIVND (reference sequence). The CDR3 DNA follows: TGTGCCAGTAGTATAGATCCCATGACAGGGGCAAGCGACGAGCAGTACTTC. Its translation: CASSIDPMTGASDEQYF.

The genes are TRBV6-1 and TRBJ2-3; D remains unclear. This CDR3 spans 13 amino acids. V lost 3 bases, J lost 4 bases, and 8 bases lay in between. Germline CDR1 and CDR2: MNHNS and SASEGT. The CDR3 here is CASSDQVPDTQYF. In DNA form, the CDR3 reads TGTGCCAGCAGTGATCAAGTCCCAGATACGCAGTATTTT.

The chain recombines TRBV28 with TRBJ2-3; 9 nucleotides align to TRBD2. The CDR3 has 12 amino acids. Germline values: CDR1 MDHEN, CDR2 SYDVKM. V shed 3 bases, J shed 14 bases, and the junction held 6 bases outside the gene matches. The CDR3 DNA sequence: TGTGCCAGCAGTTTTCGACTAGCGGCCGGGTATTTT. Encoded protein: CASSFRLAAGYF.

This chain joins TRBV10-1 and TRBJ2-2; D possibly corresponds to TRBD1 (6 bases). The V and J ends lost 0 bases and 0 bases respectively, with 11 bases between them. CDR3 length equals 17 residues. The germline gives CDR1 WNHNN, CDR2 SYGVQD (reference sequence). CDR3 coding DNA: TGCGCCAGCAGTGAGTCCGGACAGAGCGCGAACACCGGGGAGCTGTTTTTT. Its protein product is CASSESGQSANTGELFF.

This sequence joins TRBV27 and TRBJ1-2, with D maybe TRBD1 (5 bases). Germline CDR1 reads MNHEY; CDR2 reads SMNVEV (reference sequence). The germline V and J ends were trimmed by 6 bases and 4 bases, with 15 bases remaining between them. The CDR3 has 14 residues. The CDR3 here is CASREAGTAYGYTF. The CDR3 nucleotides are TGTGCCAGCAGAGAGGCCGGGACTGCCTATGGCTACACCTTC.

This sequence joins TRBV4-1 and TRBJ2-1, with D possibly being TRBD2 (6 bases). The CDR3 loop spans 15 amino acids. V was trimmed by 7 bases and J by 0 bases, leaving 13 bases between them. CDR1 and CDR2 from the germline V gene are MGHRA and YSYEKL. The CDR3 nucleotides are TGCGCCAGCACAAACGGGGGTAGCTCCTACAATGAGCAGTTCTTC. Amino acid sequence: CASTNGGSSYNEQFF.

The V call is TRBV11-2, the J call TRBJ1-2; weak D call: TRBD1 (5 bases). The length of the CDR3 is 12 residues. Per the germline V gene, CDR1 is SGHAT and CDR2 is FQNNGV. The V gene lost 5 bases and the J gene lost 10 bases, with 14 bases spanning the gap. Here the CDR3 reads CASSPLGVAYTF. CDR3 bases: TGTGCCAGCAGCCCCCTAGGGGTTGCCTACACCTTC.

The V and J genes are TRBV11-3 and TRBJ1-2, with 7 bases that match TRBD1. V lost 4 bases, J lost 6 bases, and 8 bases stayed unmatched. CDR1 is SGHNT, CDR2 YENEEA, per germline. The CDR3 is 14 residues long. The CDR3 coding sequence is TGTGCCAGCAGCTCGGACAGGTTTCGTAATGGCTACACCTTC. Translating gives CASSSDRFRNGYTF.

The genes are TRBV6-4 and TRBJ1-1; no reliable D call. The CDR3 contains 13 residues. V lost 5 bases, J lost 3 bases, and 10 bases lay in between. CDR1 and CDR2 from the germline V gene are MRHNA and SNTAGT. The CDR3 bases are TGTGCCAGCAGTATAGGGATGGACACTGAAGCTTTCTTT. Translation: CASSIGMDTEAFF.

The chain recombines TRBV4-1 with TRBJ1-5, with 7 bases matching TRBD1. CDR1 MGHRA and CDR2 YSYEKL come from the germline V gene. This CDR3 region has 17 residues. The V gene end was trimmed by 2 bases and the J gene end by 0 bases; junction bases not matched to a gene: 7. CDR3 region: CASSQLYRGHSNQPQHF. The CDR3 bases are TGCGCCAGCAGCCAACTTTACAGGGGCCATAGCAATCAGCCCCAGCATTTT.

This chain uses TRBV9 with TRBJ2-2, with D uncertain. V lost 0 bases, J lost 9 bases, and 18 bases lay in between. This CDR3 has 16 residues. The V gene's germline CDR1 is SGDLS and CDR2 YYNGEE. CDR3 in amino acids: CASSVGAALHLRELFF. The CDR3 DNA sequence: TGTGCCAGCAGCGTAGGGGCAGCCCTACACCTCCGGGAGCTGTTTTTT.

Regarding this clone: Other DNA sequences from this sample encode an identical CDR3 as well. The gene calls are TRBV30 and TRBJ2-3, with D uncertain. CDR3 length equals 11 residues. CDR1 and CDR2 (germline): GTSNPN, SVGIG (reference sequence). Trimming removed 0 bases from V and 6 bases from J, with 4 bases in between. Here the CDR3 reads CAWSVGDTQYF. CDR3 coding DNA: TGTGCCTGGAGTGTGGGGGATACGCAGTATTTT.

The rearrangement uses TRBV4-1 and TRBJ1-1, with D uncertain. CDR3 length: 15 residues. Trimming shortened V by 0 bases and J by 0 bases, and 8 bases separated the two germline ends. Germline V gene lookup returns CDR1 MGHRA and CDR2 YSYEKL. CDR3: CASSQEFPLNTEAFF. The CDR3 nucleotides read TGCGCCAGCAGCCAAGAATTCCCCCTGAACACTGAAGCTTTCTTT.

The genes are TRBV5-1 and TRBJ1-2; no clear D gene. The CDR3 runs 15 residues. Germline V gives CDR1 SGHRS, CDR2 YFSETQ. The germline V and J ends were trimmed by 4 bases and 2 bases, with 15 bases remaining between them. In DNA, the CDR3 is TGCGCCAGCAGCCCGGTGGTTGGCGGGAACTATGGCTACACCTTC. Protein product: CASSPVVGGNYGYTF.

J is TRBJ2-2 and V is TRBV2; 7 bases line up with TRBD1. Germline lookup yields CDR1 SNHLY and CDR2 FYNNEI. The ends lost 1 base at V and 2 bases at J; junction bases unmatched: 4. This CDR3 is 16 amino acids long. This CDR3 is CASSEGGTANTGELFF. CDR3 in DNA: TGTGCCAGCAGTGAAGGTGGGACAGCTAACACCGGGGAGCTGTTTTTT.

The CDR3 DNA is TGTGCCAGCAGGACCCCCGGGACACCCCAAGAGACCCAGTACTTC. Its translation is CASRTPGTPQETQYF. V is TRBV6-5 and J is TRBJ2-5, with a weak D call TRBD1 (6 bases). V gave up 6 bases and J gave up 1 base, with 15 bases separating them. The CDR3 consists of 15 residues. Germline V gives CDR1 MNHEY, CDR2 SVGAGI.

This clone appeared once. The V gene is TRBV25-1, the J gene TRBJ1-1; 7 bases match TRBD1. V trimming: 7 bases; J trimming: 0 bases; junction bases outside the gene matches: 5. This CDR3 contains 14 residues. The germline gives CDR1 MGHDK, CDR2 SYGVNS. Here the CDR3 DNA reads TGTGCCAGCACCTCGACAGGGATGAACACTGAAGCTTTCTTT. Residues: CASTSTGMNTEAFF.

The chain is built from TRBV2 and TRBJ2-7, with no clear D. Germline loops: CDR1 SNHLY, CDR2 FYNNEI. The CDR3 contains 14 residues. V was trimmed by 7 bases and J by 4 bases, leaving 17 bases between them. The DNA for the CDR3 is TGTGCCAGCAATAGCCCCCGGGCGCGGTACGAGCAGTACTTC. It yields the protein CASNSPRARYEQYF.

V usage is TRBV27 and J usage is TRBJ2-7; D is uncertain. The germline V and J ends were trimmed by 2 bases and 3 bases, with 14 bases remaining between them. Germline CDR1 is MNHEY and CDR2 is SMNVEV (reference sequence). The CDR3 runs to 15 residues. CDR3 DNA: TGTGCCAGCAGTTTAACCCCGGCGGAATTCTACGAGCAGTACTTC. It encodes CASSLTPAEFYEQYF.

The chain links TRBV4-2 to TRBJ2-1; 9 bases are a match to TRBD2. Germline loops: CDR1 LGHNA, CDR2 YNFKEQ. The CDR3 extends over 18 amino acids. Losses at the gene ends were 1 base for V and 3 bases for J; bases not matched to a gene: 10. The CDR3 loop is CASSQGGASGDNYNEQFF. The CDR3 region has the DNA TGTGCCAGCAGCCAAGGGGGGGCTAGCGGGGACAACTACAATGAGCAGTTCTTC.

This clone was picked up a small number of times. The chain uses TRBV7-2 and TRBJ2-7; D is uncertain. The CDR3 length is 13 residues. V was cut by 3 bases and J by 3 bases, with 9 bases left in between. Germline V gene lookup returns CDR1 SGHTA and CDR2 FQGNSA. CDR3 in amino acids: CASSFSPIYEQYF. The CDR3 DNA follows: TGTGCCAGCAGCTTCTCGCCGATCTACGAGCAGTACTTC.

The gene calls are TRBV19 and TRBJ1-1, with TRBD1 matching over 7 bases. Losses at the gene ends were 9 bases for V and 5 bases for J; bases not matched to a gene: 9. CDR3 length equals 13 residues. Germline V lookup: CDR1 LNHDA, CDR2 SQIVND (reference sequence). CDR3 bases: TGTGCCAGCCACAACAGGGGAGGAACTGAAGCTTTCTTT. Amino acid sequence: CASHNRGGTEAFF.

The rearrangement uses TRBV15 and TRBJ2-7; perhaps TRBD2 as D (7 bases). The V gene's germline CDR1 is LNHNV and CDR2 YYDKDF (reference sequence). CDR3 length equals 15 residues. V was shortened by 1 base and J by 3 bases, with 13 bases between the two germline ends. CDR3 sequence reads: CATSRGGGVRYEQYF. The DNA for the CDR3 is TGTGCCACCAGCAGAGGGGGGGGCGTCCGCTACGAGCAGTACTTC.

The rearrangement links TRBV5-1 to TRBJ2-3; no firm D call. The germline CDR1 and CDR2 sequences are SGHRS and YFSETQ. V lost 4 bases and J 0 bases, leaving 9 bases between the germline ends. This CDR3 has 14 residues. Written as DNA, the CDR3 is TGCGCCAGCAGCGCCCTCCGGAGCACAGATACGCAGTATTTT. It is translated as CASSALRSTDTQYF.

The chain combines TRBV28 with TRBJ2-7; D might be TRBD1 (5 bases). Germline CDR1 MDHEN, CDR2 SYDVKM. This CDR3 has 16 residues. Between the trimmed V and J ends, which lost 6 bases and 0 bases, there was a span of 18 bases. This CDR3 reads CASSLPFDSSSYEQYF. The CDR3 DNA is TGTGCCAGCAGCCTCCCTTTTGACAGTAGCTCCTACGAGCAGTACTTC.

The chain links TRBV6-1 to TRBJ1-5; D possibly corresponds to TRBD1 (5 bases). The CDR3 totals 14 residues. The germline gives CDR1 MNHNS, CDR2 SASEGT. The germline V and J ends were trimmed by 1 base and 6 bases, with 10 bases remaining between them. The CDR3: CASSEGRDAQPQHF. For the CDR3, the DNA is TGTGCCAGCAGTGAAGGCAGGGATGCTCAGCCCCAGCATTTT.

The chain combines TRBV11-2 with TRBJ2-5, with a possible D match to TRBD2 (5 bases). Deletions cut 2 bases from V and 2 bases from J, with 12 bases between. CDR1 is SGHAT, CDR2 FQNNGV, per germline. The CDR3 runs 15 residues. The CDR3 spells CASSLYGIGQETQYF. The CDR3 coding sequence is TGTGCCAGCAGCTTATACGGGATAGGGCAAGAGACCCAGTACTTC.

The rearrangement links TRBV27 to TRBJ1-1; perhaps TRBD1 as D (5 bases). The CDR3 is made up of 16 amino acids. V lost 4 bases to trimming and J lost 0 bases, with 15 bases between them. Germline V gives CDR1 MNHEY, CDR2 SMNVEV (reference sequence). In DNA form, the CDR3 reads TGTGCCAGCAGTTCGCAAACAGGTTACATGAACACTGAAGCTTTCTTT. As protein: CASSSQTGYMNTEAFF.

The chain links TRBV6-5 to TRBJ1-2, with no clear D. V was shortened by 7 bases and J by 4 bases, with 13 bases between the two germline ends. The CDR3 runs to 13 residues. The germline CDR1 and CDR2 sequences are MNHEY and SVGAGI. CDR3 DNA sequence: TGTGCCAGCACCATCGAGGTGTCCTATGGCTACACCTTC. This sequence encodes CASTIEVSYGYTF.

The DNA for the CDR3 is TGCGCCAGCAGTTTAGCGGGCGGGCCTAAAACCGTAGATACGCAGTATTTT. Encoded protein: CASSLAGGPKTVDTQYF. The rearrangement links TRBV10-1 to TRBJ2-3, with 7 bases fitting TRBD2. Germline assignment: CDR1 WNHNN and CDR2 SYGVQD (reference sequence). The CDR3 extends over 17 amino acids. J lost 5 bases, V lost 5 bases, and 16 bases had no gene match.